The entry below gives a single TCR beta chain sequence along with its context. Germline V gives CDR1 MNHEY, CDR2 SMNVEV (reference sequence). The CDR3 length is 13 residues. Trimming left V 6 bases short and J 7 bases short, with 12 bases between. The validation cohort, a group of 120 subjects, included the donors and was separate from the roughly 700-subject first cohort. The entry originates in a study of cytomegalovirus exposure and HLA in healthy donors. Data came from immunoSEQ multiplex PCR; TCRdb stores just in-frame clones and leaves some out. The sample includes hundreds of thousands of clones, around 86% of them seen just once.

What was sequenced was PBMCs. The chain carries TRBV27 and TRBJ2-2, with D possibly matching TRBD1 (6 bases). The clonotype comes from a woman younger than 30 in good health and CMV-seronegative. As DNA, the CDR3 is TGTGCCAGCAGCAAGAACAGGGTCGGGGAGCTGTTTTTT. Its translation: CASSKNRVGELFF.